A selection of T cell receptor beta chains follows, all from one sample in a study of blood T cell repertoires in COVID-19. The assay was immunoSEQ multiplex PCR, and TCRdb's table has in-frame clones only and misses some. The sample carries some 280,000 clones, just under 85% recorded once. Input material: peripheral blood. The source is a woman aged 50 to 65 with active or convalescent COVID-19. Both conserved end residues are trimmed from each CDR3. Clone size, where shown, is once, few, many, or a class for clones that have expanded.

TRBJ2-1,TRBV15,NA,ATSRDLVGSYNEQF
TRBJ1-1,TRBV27,NA,ASSPRRGHTEAF
TRBJ2-7,TRBV7-2,NA,ASSLATGQGGY
TRBJ2-1,TRBV5-1,NA,ASTSGLAVGSYNEQF
TRBJ2-5,TRBV5-5,NA,ASSYSGGETQY
TRBJ1-2,TRBV6-5,few,ASSYSVTYGYT
TRBJ2-1,TRBV4-1,NA,ASSQVRGLLFNEQF
TRBJ1-6,TRBV27,NA,ASSPQGAYNSPLH
TRBJ2-7,TRBV28,NA,ASSFPSLTPLTSYEQY
TRBJ1-3,TRBV5-6,NA,ASSLVGQGAGNIIY
TRBJ2-1,TRBV7-9,NA,ASSSAGTGRLRRNNEQF
TRBJ1-2,TRBV23-1,NA,ATVRGVKGYGYT
TRBJ1-1,TRBV15,NA,ATSREGGGVTEAF
TRBJ2-5,TRBV19,NA,ASSIVARETQY
TRBJ2-7,TRBV7-2,NA,ASSFTVGGAPPSYEQY
TRBJ1-1,TRBV18,NA,ASARDRGDTEAF
TRBJ2-1,TRBV28,few,ASSFRGLASRDNEQF
TRBJ1-1,TRBV5-1,NA,ASRLTWNTEAF
TRBJ1-2,TRBV19,NA,ASSIGGGLEVYGYT
TRBJ2-7,TRBV5-6,NA,ASSLGAAGVRKQY
TRBJ1-3,TRBV9,once,ASSAVPPGRVSGNTIY
TRBJ2-7,TRBV19,NA,ASSIHPLGLEQY
TRBJ2-7,TRBV27,NA,ASSLWGGAYEQY
TRBJ2-7,TRBV5-1,NA,ASSGYTGIYEQY
TRBJ2-2,TRBV5-5,NA,ASSLAPSANTGELF
TRBJ2-5,TRBV24-1,NA,ATSDLRQPETQY
TRBJ2-3,TRBV19,NA,ASRGGGIASHTDTQY
TRBJ1-1,TRBV15,NA,ATSRDGTGEAF
TRBJ2-5,TRBV5-1,NA,ASSTGQGGIQETQY
TRBJ2-7,TRBV5-6,NA,ASSLLREYYEQY
TRBJ1-3,TRBV19,NA,ASSLLTGTIGNTIY
TRBJ2-5,TRBV10-3,NA,AINSPGQQETQY
TRBJ1-2,TRBV3-1/TRBV3-2,once,ASSQGIGEGT
TRBJ1-1,TRBV10-3,NA,AVTRDRATEAF
TRBJ2-5,TRBV11-1,NA,ASSLLLQQETQY
TRBJ1-5,TRBV7-2,NA,ASSLVGTGDEQPQH
TRBJ1-1,TRBV2,NA,ASRVGLHNTEAF
TRBJ2-3,TRBV27,NA,ASSRTAGGGTDTQY
TRBJ1-1,TRBV27,NA,ASSLTRDRIYMNTEAF
TRBJ1-2,TRBV6-1,NA,ASSEFRRAGGYT
TRBJ2-3,TRBV6-4,once,ASSREGLVGVDTQY
TRBJ1-4,TRBV11-2,NA,ASSLLGEKLF
TRBJ1-2,TRBV5-1,NA,ASSSHGQNGYT
TRBJ2-5,TRBV11-3,NA,ASSLNRGQETQY
TRBJ1-2,TRBV29-1,NA,SVEAERQANYGYT